A single sample is the source of the 29 T cell receptor beta chains below, sequenced in a study of vaccination and CD4 T cells after COVID-19. Treatment noted: roughly 10-day PBMC culture with coronavirus spike peptide pools or control peptides (ViraFEST assay). Their antigens remain unidentified. Sequencing of cultured CD4+ T cell DNA used the Oncomine TCR Beta short-read assay. TCRdb used MiXCR to reprocess the PCR reads, holding one entry per CDR3 protein. Of some 14,000 distinct CDR3 sequences detected, roughly 45% appear once; the ten largest clones hold 10% to 15%. The sequencing input was CD4+ T cells from blood, cultured in vitro. Receptors were obtained from a human donor who had recovered from COVID-19.

This rearrangement joins TRBV4-3 to TRBJ1-2; tentative D call: TRBD1 (6 bases). V was shortened by 3 bases and J by 8 bases, with 16 bases between the two germline ends. Germline CDR1 reads LGHNA; CDR2 reads YSLEER. The CDR3 extends over 14 amino acids. The chain's CDR3 is CASSQWQGSGGYTF. CDR3 nucleotides: TGCGCCAGCAGCCAGTGGCAGGGGTCGGGAGGCTACACCTTC.

This clonotype has a handful of counts. This chain uses TRBV7-9 with TRBJ1-6, with 7 nucleotides matching TRBD1. V shed 0 bases, J shed 0 bases, and the junction held 5 bases outside the gene matches. The CDR3 runs to 18 residues. CDR1 SEHNR and CDR2 FQNEAQ come from the germline V gene (reference sequence). CDR3 bases: TGTGCCAGCAGCTTAGCGCGGACAGGCAGCTCCTATAATTCACCCCTCCACTTT. This translates into CASSLARTGSSYNSPLHF.

The chain links TRBV12-3 or TRBV12-4 to TRBJ2-7, with D perhaps matching TRBD1 or TRBD2 (5 bases each). V was shortened by 6 bases and J by 6 bases, with 9 bases between the two germline ends. This CDR3 contains 11 residues. CDR3 amino acids: CASRQGREQYF. In DNA, the CDR3 is TGTGCCAGCAGGCAGGGACGCGAGCAGTACTTC.

This clonotype was recorded a few times. The chain has TRBV24-1 and TRBJ1-1, with TRBD1 identical over 7 bases. The CDR3 runs to 17 residues. V dropped 11 bases and J dropped 1; count of bases not matched to a gene: 18. CDR1 and CDR2 (germline): KGHDR, SFDVKD. The CDR3 is CAISQNRLRQGNTEAFF. DNA of the CDR3: TGTGCCATTAGTCAGAACCGGCTCAGACAGGGGAACACTGAAGCTTTCTTT.

The chain is built from TRBV25-1 and TRBJ2-7; D is possibly TRBD2 (5 bases). Germline V gives CDR1 MGHDK, CDR2 SYGVNS. Trimming took off 2 bases at V and 9 bases at J, with 8 bases between the two ends. The CDR3 totals 11 residues. The CDR3 is CASSEGGGQYF. CDR3 DNA sequence: TGTGCCAGCAGTGAAGGAGGTGGGCAGTACTTC.

The chain recombines TRBV5-5 with TRBJ1-5; D gene unclear. V dropped 4 bases and J dropped 5 bases, with 10 bases sitting between them. This CDR3 has 13 amino acids. CDR1 is SGHKS and CDR2 is YYEKEE in the germline V gene (reference sequence). CDR3 sequence: CASSQSADQPQHF. CDR3 DNA sequence: TGTGCCAGCAGCCAATCAGCAGATCAGCCCCAGCATTTT.

This clonotype turned up a few times. The chain links TRBV19 to TRBJ2-2; 11 bases are a match to TRBD2. Germline CDR1 reads LNHDA; CDR2 reads SQIVND (reference sequence). Losses at the gene ends were 10 bases for V and 5 bases for J; bases not matched to a gene: 9. The CDR3 has 15 residues. CDR3 nucleotides: TGTGCCACCAACGTAGCGGGAGGGAGGACCGGGGAGCTGTTTTTT. This translates into CATNVAGGRTGELFF.

By its share, this clonotype is medium-sized. This chain connects TRBV6-1 to TRBJ1-2; D possibly corresponds to TRBD1 (6 bases). V lost 1 base to trimming and J lost 5 bases, with 14 bases between them. Germline lookup yields CDR1 MNHNS and CDR2 SASEGT. The CDR3 totals 15 residues. CDR3 sequence (DNA): TGTGCCAGCAGTGAAGATGTCAGTCAGGGGTATGGCTACACCTTC. Residues: CASSEDVSQGYGYTF.

This clonotype was picked up one time. CDR3 sequence: CASSDPSSYNSPLHF. Written as DNA, the CDR3 is TGTGCCAGCAGTGACCCGAGCTCCTATAATTCACCCCTCCACTTT. The chain combines TRBV25-1 with TRBJ1-6; no clear D gene. CDR1 MGHDK and CDR2 SYGVNS come from the germline V gene. V lost 3 bases and J lost 0, with 6 bases in between. This CDR3 region has 15 residues.

The V gene is TRBV20-1, the J gene TRBJ1-5; a weak D match, TRBD1 (5 bases). The CDR3 is made up of 13 amino acids. The V gene lost 3 bases and the J gene lost 9 bases, with 15 bases spanning the gap. Germline V gives CDR1 DFQATT, CDR2 SNEGSKA (reference sequence). The CDR3 loop reads CSASDSGSRPQHF. DNA of the CDR3: TGCAGTGCTAGTGACAGCGGGAGTCGGCCCCAGCATTTT.

The chain is built from TRBV12-3 or TRBV12-4 and TRBJ2-7, with 9 bases lining up with TRBD1. After removal of 5 bases from V and 2 bases from J, the junction contained 7 bases not matched to a gene. This CDR3 region has 15 residues. The CDR3: CASSLGQGEPYEQYF. The CDR3 DNA sequence: TGTGCCAGCAGTCTGGGACAGGGCGAGCCCTACGAGCAGTACTTC.

The chain joins TRBV5-1 to TRBJ2-1; TRBD2 matches 7 bases. This CDR3 has 18 residues. Germline CDR1 and CDR2: SGHRS and YFSETQ. The V and J ends lost 4 bases and 6 bases, in that order; junction bases with no gene match: 19. CDR3 nucleotide sequence: TGCGCCAGCAGCCTTTATCTGGGAGGGCCCGGGGGGAGCAATGAGCAGTTCTTC. Translated, it gives CASSLYLGGPGGSNEQFF.

The chain carries TRBV6-2 or TRBV6-3 and TRBJ2-5, with D perhaps being TRBD1 or TRBD2 (5 bases each). The V end was cut by 9 bases, the J end by 5 bases, with 19 bases between. Germline V lookup: CDR1 MNHEY, CDR2 SVGEGT. The CDR3 is made up of 14 amino acids. The CDR3 sequence is CARPLGWGKETQYF. The CDR3 bases are TGTGCCAGACCCCTAGGGTGGGGGAAGGAGACCCAGTACTTC.

This clonotype was seen a single time. The chain recombines TRBV5-4 with TRBJ2-5; 10 bases are shared with TRBD1. The germline V gene has CDR1 SGHNT and CDR2 YYREEE (reference sequence). The trim removed 8 bases at V and 1 base at J, leaving 5 bases unmatched. The CDR3 sequence is 14 residues long. The CDR3: CASRQGAVQETQYF. CDR3 nucleotides: TGTGCCAGTAGACAGGGGGCCGTCCAAGAGACCCAGTACTTC.

The chain is built from TRBV27 and TRBJ1-6; D not resolved. CDR1 is MNHEY and CDR2 is SMNVEV in the germline V gene (reference sequence). V was shortened by 2 bases and J by 9 bases, with 8 bases between the two germline ends. The CDR3 runs to 13 residues. CDR3 DNA sequence: TGTGCCAGCAGTTTAGCGTCGGGTTCACCCCTCCACTTT. It specifies CASSLASGSPLHF.

V gene TRBV30 combines with J gene TRBJ2-1; TRBD2 agrees at 12 bases. Germline assignment: CDR1 GTSNPN and CDR2 SVGIG (reference sequence). The CDR3 has 16 residues. The trim removed 1 base at V and 4 bases at J, leaving 5 bases unmatched. For the CDR3, the DNA is TGTGCCTGGAGTGGGTCCGGGACTAGCGGGTACAATGAGCAGTTCTTC. Translation: CAWSGSGTSGYNEQFF.

This chain connects TRBV20-1 to TRBJ2-1; 9 bases agree with TRBD2. J lost 6 bases, V lost 3 bases, and 9 bases had no gene match. This CDR3 has 15 residues. From germline, CDR1 is DFQATT and CDR2 SNEGSKA (reference sequence). The CDR3 nucleotides are TGCAGTGCTAGCTCACTAGCGGGTCGACGCAATGAGCAGTTCTTC. Protein: CSASSLAGRRNEQFF.

The rearrangement joins TRBV18 to TRBJ1-2, with unresolved D. The CDR3 is 15 residues long. The germline V gene encodes CDR1 KGHSH and CDR2 LQKENI. V dropped 3 bases and J dropped 5 bases, with 16 bases sitting between them. CDR3 sequence (DNA): TGTGCCAGCTCACCCGAGCCCAGCCCAGCTTATGGCTACACCTTC. This gives the protein CASSPEPSPAYGYTF.

This clonotype turned up a few times. The rearrangement uses TRBV12-3 or TRBV12-4 and TRBJ1-5; D might be TRBD1 (5 bases). The CDR3 consists of 13 residues. V lost 3 bases and J lost 7, with 10 bases in between. The CDR3 DNA reads TGTGCCAGCAGTTTTACCAGGGACCAGCCCCAGCATTTT. This gives the protein CASSFTRDQPQHF.

The chain employs TRBV7-9 and TRBJ2-3; D remains ambiguous. With 4 bases removed from V and 2 bases from J, the gap between germline ends came to 13 bases. From germline, CDR1 is SEHNR and CDR2 FQNEAQ (reference sequence). The CDR3 spans 15 residues. CDR3 sequence (DNA): TGTGCCAGCAGCTGGCCAAGAGGTTTCACAGATACGCAGTATTTT. Its protein is CASSWPRGFTDTQYF.

V usage is TRBV11-3 and J usage is TRBJ2-3, with a tentative D call TRBD2 (6 bases). This CDR3 has 17 amino acids. CDR1 and CDR2 from the germline V gene are SGHNT and YENEEA. Deletions cut 4 bases from V and 1 base from J, with 18 bases between. The CDR3 DNA reads as TGTGCCAGCAGCTCCTCCTCGGGAGTGCCCGGCACAGATACGCAGTATTTT. Protein sequence: CASSSSSGVPGTDTQYF.

Here the CDR3 DNA reads TGTGCCAGCAGTGACCGGACAGGCCCCAATCAGCCCCAGCATTTT. Its translation is CASSDRTGPNQPQHF. V usage is TRBV2 and J usage is TRBJ1-5; 7 nucleotides line up with TRBD1. CDR1 and CDR2 from the germline V gene are SNHLY and FYNNEI. CDR3 length: 15 amino acids. J gave up 3 bases and V 3 bases, and 5 bases lay outside the gene matches.

V gene TRBV6-1 combines with J gene TRBJ2-7; the match to TRBD1 covers 9 bases. The V and J ends lost 3 bases and 3 bases, in that order; junction bases with no gene match: 6. The CDR3 sequence is 15 residues long. Germline V gene lookup returns CDR1 MNHNS and CDR2 SASEGT. CDR3 in DNA: TGTGCCAGCAGTGACAGGGGACAGGGCTTCTACGAGCAGTACTTC. Its translation is CASSDRGQGFYEQYF.

This clonotype was seen a handful of times. The chain couples TRBV4-1 to TRBJ2-6; unclear D gene. Trimming removed 3 bases at V and 0 bases at J, with 12 bases between. The CDR3 spans 17 residues. CDR1 is MGHRA, CDR2 YSYEKL, per germline. The CDR3 loop is CASSQVAAGSGANVLTF. The CDR3 DNA is TGCGCCAGCAGCCAGGTGGCCGCCGGCTCTGGGGCCAACGTCCTGACTTTC.

Only a few counts were recorded for this clonotype. The V and J genes are TRBV7-8 and TRBJ2-3; 7 bases line up with TRBD1. The CDR3 has 16 residues. Trimming cost V 0 bases and J 1 base; bases outside gene matches: 4. Germline V gene sequence: CDR1 SGHVS, CDR2 FQNEAQ. Here the CDR3 DNA reads TGTGCCAGCAGCTTAGCGCGCCAGGGGGGCACAGATACGCAGTATTTT. As protein: CASSLARQGGTDTQYF.

V gene TRBV5-6 combines with J gene TRBJ2-5; D is uncertain. The germline V gene has CDR1 SGHDT and CDR2 YYEEEE. The CDR3 consists of 16 residues. V lost 2 bases and J 2 bases, leaving 16 bases between the germline ends. In DNA form, the CDR3 reads TGTGCCAGCAGCTTTGGACCTAAATACCTACAAGAGACCCAGTACTTC. The encoded protein is CASSFGPKYLQETQYF.

A few counts support this clonotype. The V call is TRBV6-1, the J call TRBJ1-6; 9 bases agree with TRBD1. This CDR3 has 14 amino acids. The germline gives CDR1 MNHNS, CDR2 SASEGT. Trimming took 6 bases from V and 9 from J; bases not matched to a gene: 6. In nucleotides, the CDR3 is TGTGCCAGCAGGGACCGGGACAGGGTTTCACCCCTCCACTTT. It translates to CASRDRDRVSPLHF.

The chain couples TRBV5-4 to TRBJ2-5; 11 bases match TRBD2. The germline gives CDR1 SGHNT, CDR2 YYREEE (reference sequence). Losses at the gene ends were 0 bases for V and 3 bases for J; bases not matched to a gene: 1. CDR3 length: 15 amino acids. CDR3 in DNA: TGTGCCAGCAGCTTGGTACTAGCGGGAGAAGAGACCCAGTACTTC. This encodes CASSLVLAGEETQYF.

This rearrangement joins TRBV19 to TRBJ2-6; D might be TRBD2 (7 bases). Germline assignment: CDR1 LNHDA and CDR2 SQIVND (reference sequence). The V end lost 6 bases, the J end lost 2 bases, and 17 bases lay between the germline ends. CDR3 length: 17 amino acids. The CDR3 DNA reads as TGTGCCAGTAGCCTACAGGGAGGGGAACCTGGGGCCAACGTCCTGACTTTC. This sequence encodes CASSLQGGEPGANVLTF.